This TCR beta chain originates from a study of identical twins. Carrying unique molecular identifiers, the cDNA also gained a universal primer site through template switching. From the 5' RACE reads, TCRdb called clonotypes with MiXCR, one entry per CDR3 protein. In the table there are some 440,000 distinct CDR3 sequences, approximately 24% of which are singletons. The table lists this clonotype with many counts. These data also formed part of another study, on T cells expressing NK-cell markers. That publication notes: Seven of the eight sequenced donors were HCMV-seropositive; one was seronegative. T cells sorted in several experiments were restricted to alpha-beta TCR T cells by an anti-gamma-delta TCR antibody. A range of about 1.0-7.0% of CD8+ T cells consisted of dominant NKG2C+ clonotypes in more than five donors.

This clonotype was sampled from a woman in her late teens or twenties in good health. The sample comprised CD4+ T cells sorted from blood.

The CDR3 coding sequence is TGTGCCAGCAGTCGGACTGCAAATGAGCAGTTCTTC. Translation: CASSRTANEQFF. The V call is TRBV12-3 or TRBV12-4, the J call TRBJ2-1, with D perhaps TRBD2 (5 bases). The CDR3 is 12 amino acids. Trimming left V 5 bases short and J 7 bases short, with 9 bases between.